This TCR beta chain is from a study of blood T cell repertoires in COVID-19. At the level of the study: Nucleic acid was either cDNA or gDNA, and it came from T cells, B-cell-depleted T cells, or PBMCs.

The trim removed 5 bases at V and 1 base at J, leaving 5 bases unmatched. CDR1 and CDR2 from the germline V gene are SEHNR and FQNEAQ (reference sequence). The CDR3 sequence is 14 residues long. Here immunoSEQ multiplex PCR was the method, and the copy in TCRdb shows in-frame clones only, minus some. The sample consists of 200,000 to 250,000 clones, nearly 85% of them appearing once. This chain uses TRBV7-9 with TRBJ2-7; the match to TRBD2 covers 7 bases. Sequencing was carried out using peripheral blood. The sequence was obtained from a human donor in a cohort sampled during active COVID-19. CDR3 nucleotides: TGTGCCAGCAGCCGACTAGCTGGTTCCTACGAGCAGTACTTC. Its protein product is CASSRLAGSYEQYF.